The clone carrying this T cell receptor beta chain was counted at least ten times. The data were taken from a study of spatial heterogeneity in lung cancer. Study context: Across the raw uncorrected reads, a unique TCR and UMI combination was observed, on average, more than ten times.

Time point reported: sample taken at primary tumor resection. The donor population consisted of some 72 patients with untreated, early-stage non-small cell lung cancer. From tumor, nontumor lung or frozen PBMC, whole RNA was taken unsorted for sequencing. TCRdb reprocessed the 5' RACE reads with MiXCR, giving one entry per CDR3 protein. The sample yields 20,000 to 30,000 distinct CDR3 sequences, around 4.6% seen once. This receptor was obtained from a male donor with early-stage non-small cell lung cancer. The sample was PBMCs, taken at surgery.

CDR3 sequence reads: CASSFGGETPTF. CDR3 coding DNA: TGTGCCAGCAGTTTTGGCGGAGAAACGCCCACCTTC. The V and J genes are TRBV12-3 or TRBV12-4 and TRBJ1-2; D is unclear. The CDR3 has 12 amino acids. Trimming pared 3 bases from V and 13 bases from J, leaving 15 bases between.